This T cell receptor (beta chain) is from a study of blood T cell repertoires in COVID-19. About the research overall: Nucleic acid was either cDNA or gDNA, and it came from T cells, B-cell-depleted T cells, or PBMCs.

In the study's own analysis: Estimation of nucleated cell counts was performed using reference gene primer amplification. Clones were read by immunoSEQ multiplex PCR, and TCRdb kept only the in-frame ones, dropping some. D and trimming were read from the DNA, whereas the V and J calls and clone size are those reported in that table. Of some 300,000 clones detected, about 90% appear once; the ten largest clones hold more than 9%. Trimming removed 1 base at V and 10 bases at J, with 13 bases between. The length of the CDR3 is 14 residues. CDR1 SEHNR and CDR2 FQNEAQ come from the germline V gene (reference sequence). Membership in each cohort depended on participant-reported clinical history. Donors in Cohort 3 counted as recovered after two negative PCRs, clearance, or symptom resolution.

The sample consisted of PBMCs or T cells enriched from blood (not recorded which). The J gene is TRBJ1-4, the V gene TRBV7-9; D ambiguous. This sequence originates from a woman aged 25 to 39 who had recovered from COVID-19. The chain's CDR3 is CASSLGPPASKLFF. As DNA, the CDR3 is TGTGCCAGCAGCTTAGGCCCGCCTGCGTCAAAACTGTTTTTT.